One sample yielded the 4 T cell receptor beta chains listed below, sequenced in a study of blood T cell repertoires in COVID-19. Sequencing was performed with immunoSEQ multiplex PCR; in TCRdb, only in-frame clones are kept and a portion is missing. The sample has about 130,000 clones; around nine tenths are singletons. The sequencing input was peripheral blood. These receptors were collected from a woman aged 80 or over with acute or convalescent COVID-19.

The chain combines TRBV23-1 with TRBJ2-6; D uncertain. TRBV23-1 is sorted into the ORF group, with uncertain function. The CDR3 extends over 17 amino acids. Trimming shortened V by 0 bases and J by 2 bases, and 11 bases separated the two germline ends. The CDR3: CASSQSKAEAGANVLTF. Written as DNA, the CDR3 is TGCGCCAGCAGTCAATCGAAGGCTGAGGCTGGGGCCAACGTCCTGACTTTC.

The chain employs TRBV28 and TRBJ1-2; tentative D call: TRBD1 (5 bases). The CDR3 spans 13 residues. Germline CDR1 is MDHEN and CDR2 is SYDVKM. V shed 5 bases and J shed 6 bases, with 13 bases lying between them. DNA of the CDR3: TGTGCCAGCAGTCGAGTCCAAGGGGATGGCTACACCTTC. Amino acids: CASSRVQGDGYTF.

The rearrangement joins TRBV18 to TRBJ2-3; D is possibly TRBD1 (5 bases). Germline values: CDR1 KGHSH, CDR2 LQKENI. The CDR3 extends over 13 amino acids. Deletions cut 4 bases from V and 2 bases from J, with 7 bases between. CDR3 DNA: TGTGCCAGCTCACAGGGGAACACAGATACGCAGTATTTT. Translated, it gives CASSQGNTDTQYF.

The chain links TRBV7-2 to TRBJ2-5, with unresolved D. The CDR3 loop spans 13 amino acids. V was cut by 3 bases and J by 4 bases, with 9 bases left in between. The germline V gene encodes CDR1 SGHTA and CDR2 FQGNSA. CDR3 residues: CASSFLIPETQYF. CDR3 in DNA: TGTGCCAGCAGCTTTTTAATCCCAGAGACCCAGTACTTC.